The 12 T cell receptor beta chains below come from one sample, sequenced in a study of Ad26.COV2.S vaccination and SARS-CoV-2 variants. Treatment here: about 20 received Ad26.COV2.S at low or high dose, single or two shots; about 5 received placebo; per-sample allocation not given. Collection of the samples took place on day 63 after the first injection of vaccine or placebo. Assay used: immunoSEQ multiplex PCR; TCRdb lists only in-frame clones, some missing. Among roughly 250,000 clones listed, roughly nine tenths were seen once. The sequences come from peripheral blood, collected in a trial of Ad26.COV2.S vaccine versus placebo. Source of these receptors: a person aged 18 to 59 who received the Ad26.COV2.S COVID-19 vaccine or a placebo.

Only one count was recorded for this clone. The genes are TRBV7-2 and TRBJ2-1, with a tentative D call TRBD2 (6 bases). The V end lost 0 bases, the J end lost 8 bases, and 8 bases lay between the germline ends. CDR3 length: 13 amino acids. Germline CDR1 is SGHTA and CDR2 is FQGNSA. The CDR3 nucleotides read TGTGCCAGCAGCTTAGCAGCGGGCGATGAGCAGTTCTTC. Translating it yields CASSLAAGDEQFF.

V usage is TRBV6-2 or TRBV6-3 and J usage is TRBJ2-1; no firm D call. This CDR3 is built from 15 residues. Trimming took 6 bases from V and 0 from J, leaving 12 bases between them. Germline CDR1 is MNHEY and CDR2 is SVGEGT. The DNA for the CDR3 is TGTGCCAGCAGCCGTACTGCGAGCTCCTACAATGAGCAGTTCTTC. Residues: CASSRTASSYNEQFF.

The V and J genes are TRBV5-4 and TRBJ2-3, with D perhaps TRBD1 or TRBD2 (5 bases each). Germline-derived CDR1 and CDR2 are SGHNT and YYREEE (reference sequence). The V end lost 0 bases, the J end lost 8 bases, and 16 bases lay between the germline ends. The CDR3 covers 15 residues. CDR3 in DNA: TGTGCCAGCAGCTTGGGGGGACCCCGAGCCCTTACGCAGTATTTT. It codes for CASSLGGPRALTQYF. The full variable domain, with the rest looked up from reference TRBV5-4 and TRBJ2-3, is ETGVTQSPTHLIKTRGQQVTLRCSSQSGHNTVSWYQQALGQGPQFIFQYYREEENGRGNFPPRFSGLQFPNYSSELNVNALELDDSALYLCASSLGGPRALTQYFGPGTRLTVL.

As regards this clone: Other DNA sequences within the sample encode an identical CDR3. The chain couples TRBV4-3 to TRBJ1-5; D ambiguous. The CDR3 spans 13 residues. Germline assignment: CDR1 LGHNA and CDR2 YSLEER. The V end lost 0 bases, the J end lost 4 bases, and 4 bases lay between the germline ends. The CDR3 DNA follows: TGCGCCAGCAGCCAAGATGGGAATCAGCCCCAGCATTTT. It yields the protein CASSQDGNQPQHF.

V is TRBV12-3 or TRBV12-4 and J is TRBJ2-2, with 8 bases aligning to TRBD1. With 6 bases clipped from V and 5 bases from J, the junction kept 2 bases outside the gene matches. CDR3 length: 13 amino acids. Written as DNA, the CDR3 is TGTGCCAGCAGGGACAGGGATACCGGGGAGCTGTTTTTT. It specifies CASRDRDTGELFF.

Of note for this clone: One junction end does not reproduce the germline sequence, and a read error may be involved. The chain links TRBV2 to TRBJ2-3; D is unresolved. Germline assignment: CDR1 SNHLY and CDR2 FYNNEI. The CDR3 spans 11 residues. CDR3 protein: CASSELLVQNF. CDR3 nucleotide sequence: TGTGCCAGCAGTGAATTGTTAGTCCAGAATTTT.

This rearrangement joins TRBV18 to TRBJ2-1; 12 bases are a match to TRBD2. Looked up from germline, CDR1 is KGHSH and CDR2 is LQKENI. This CDR3 is 14 amino acids long. V dropped 6 bases and J dropped 8; count of bases not matched to a gene: 5. CDR3 sequence reads: CASSTSGRGDEQFF. The CDR3 DNA reads TGTGCCAGCTCGACTAGCGGGAGAGGGGATGAGCAGTTCTTC.

The chain uses TRBV6-5 and TRBJ1-4, with D tentatively TRBD1 (6 bases). The CDR3 has 16 residues. V gave up 0 bases and J gave up 2 bases, with 10 bases separating them. Germline V gene data show CDR1 as MNHEY and CDR2 as SVGAGI. CDR3 DNA sequence: TGTGCCAGCAGTTACTCTACAGGGCCTACTAATGAAAAACTGTTTTTT. Translating it yields CASSYSTGPTNEKLFF.

This clone was seen a handful of times. The rearrangement joins TRBV19 to TRBJ2-5; D might be TRBD2 (7 bases). The length of the CDR3 is 15 residues. Germline V gene lookup returns CDR1 LNHDA and CDR2 SQIVND (reference sequence). V dropped 5 bases and J dropped 5 bases, with 18 bases sitting between them. This CDR3 is CASSLGDRTRETQYF. As DNA, the CDR3 is TGTGCCAGTAGTTTAGGTGACAGGACTAGGGAGACCCAGTACTTC.

The chain joins TRBV24-1 to TRBJ2-3; D is ambiguous. The CDR3 contains 14 residues. V gave up 5 bases and J gave up 6 bases, with 14 bases separating them. Per the germline V gene, CDR1 is KGHDR and CDR2 is SFDVKD. For the CDR3, the DNA is TGTGCCACCAGTGGGGTCGGCCTAGGGGATACGCAGTATTTT. Protein product: CATSGVGLGDTQYF.

About this clone itself: This sample includes further DNA sequences coding for the same CDR3. This chain connects TRBV18 to TRBJ2-1; 7 positions agree with TRBD2. Germline CDR1 reads KGHSH; CDR2 reads LQKENI. Unmatched junction bases numbered 5, after V lost 0 bases and J lost 3 bases. This CDR3 region has 16 residues. This CDR3 is CASSPPREIYYNEQFF. DNA of the CDR3: TGTGCCAGCTCACCACCGCGGGAGATCTACTACAATGAGCAGTTCTTC.

The chain couples TRBV9 to TRBJ2-3, with 7 bases that match TRBD2. Germline assignment: CDR1 SGDLS and CDR2 YYNGEE. Losses at the gene ends were 0 bases for V and 3 bases for J; bases not matched to a gene: 1. The CDR3 has 14 residues. The CDR3 is CASSVDGRTDTQYF. CDR3 in DNA: TGTGCCAGCAGCGTAGACGGGAGGACAGATACGCAGTATTTT.